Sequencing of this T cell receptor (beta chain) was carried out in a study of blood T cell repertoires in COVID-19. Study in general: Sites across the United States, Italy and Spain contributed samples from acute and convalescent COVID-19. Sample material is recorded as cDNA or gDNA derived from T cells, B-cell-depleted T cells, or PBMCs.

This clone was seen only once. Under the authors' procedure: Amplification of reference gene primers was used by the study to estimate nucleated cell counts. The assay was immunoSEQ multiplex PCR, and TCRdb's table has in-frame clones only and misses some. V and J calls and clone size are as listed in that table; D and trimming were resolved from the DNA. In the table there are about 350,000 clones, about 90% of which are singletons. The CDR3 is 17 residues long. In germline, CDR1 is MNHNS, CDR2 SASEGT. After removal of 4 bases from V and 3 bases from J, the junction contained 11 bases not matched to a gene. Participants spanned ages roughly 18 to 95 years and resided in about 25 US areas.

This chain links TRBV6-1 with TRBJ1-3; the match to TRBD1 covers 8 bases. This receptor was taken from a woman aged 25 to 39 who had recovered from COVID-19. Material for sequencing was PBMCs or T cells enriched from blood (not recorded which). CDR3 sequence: CASSAEMTGAFGNTIYF. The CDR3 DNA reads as TGTGCCAGCAGTGCAGAAATGACAGGGGCTTTTGGAAACACCATATATTTT.